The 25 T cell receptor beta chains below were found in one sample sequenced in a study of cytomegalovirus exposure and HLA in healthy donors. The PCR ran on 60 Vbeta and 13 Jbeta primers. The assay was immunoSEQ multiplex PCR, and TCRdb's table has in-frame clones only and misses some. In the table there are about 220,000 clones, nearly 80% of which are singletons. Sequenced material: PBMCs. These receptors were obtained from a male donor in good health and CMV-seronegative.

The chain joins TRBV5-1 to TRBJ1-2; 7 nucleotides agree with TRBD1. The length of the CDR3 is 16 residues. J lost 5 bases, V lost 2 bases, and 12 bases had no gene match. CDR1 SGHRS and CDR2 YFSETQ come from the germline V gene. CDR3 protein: CASSFLQGSALYGYTF. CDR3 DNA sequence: TGCGCCAGCAGCTTCCTACAGGGGTCGGCTCTTTATGGCTACACCTTC.

The CDR3 coding sequence is TGTGCCAGCAGCTCTCTCGACAGGAGCTCCTACGAGCAGTACTTC. Translating gives CASSSLDRSSYEQYF. The chain combines TRBV14 with TRBJ2-7; weak D call: TRBD1 (6 bases). Germline assignment: CDR1 SGHDN and CDR2 FVKESK. This CDR3 spans 15 amino acids. Trimming stripped 5 bases from V and 0 bases from J, with 14 bases between.

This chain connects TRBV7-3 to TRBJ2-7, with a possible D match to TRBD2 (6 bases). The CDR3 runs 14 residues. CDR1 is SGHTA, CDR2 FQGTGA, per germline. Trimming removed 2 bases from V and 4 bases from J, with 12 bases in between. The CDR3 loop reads CASSLGISGYEQYF. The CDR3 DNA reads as TGTGCCAGCAGCTTAGGTATTAGCGGTTACGAGCAGTACTTC.

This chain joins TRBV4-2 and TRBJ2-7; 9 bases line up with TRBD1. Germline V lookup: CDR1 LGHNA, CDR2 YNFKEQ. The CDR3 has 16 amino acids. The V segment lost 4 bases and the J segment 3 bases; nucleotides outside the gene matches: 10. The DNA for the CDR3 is TGTGCCAGCAGCCCAGACGTAGGGGACAGGGTCTACGAGCAGTACTTC. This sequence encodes CASSPDVGDRVYEQYF.

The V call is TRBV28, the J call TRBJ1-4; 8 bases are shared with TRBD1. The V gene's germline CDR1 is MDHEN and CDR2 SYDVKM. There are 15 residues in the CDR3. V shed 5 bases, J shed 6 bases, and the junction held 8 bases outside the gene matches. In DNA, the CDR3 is TGTGCCAGCAGTCGGTCAGGGGGCTTATATGAAAAACTGTTTTTT. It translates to CASSRSGGLYEKLFF. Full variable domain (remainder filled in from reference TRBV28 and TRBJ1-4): DVKVTQSSRYLVKRTGEKVFLECVQDMDHENMFWYRQDPGLGLRLIYFSYDVKMKEKGDIPEGYSVSREKKERFSLILESASTNQTSMYLCASSRSGGLYEKLFFGSGTQLSVL.

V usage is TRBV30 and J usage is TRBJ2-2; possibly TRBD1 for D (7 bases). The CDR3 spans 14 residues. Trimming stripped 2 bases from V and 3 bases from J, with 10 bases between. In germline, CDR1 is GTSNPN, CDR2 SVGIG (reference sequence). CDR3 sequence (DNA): TGTGCCTGGAGTCGCAGGGGGGACACCGGGGAGCTGTTTTTT. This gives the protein CAWSRRGDTGELFF.

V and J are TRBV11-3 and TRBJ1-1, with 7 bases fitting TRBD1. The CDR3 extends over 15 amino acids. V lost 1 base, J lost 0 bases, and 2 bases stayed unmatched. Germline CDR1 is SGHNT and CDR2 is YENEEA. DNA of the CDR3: TGTGCCAGCAGCTTAGGAGGGGGCGTGAACACTGAAGCTTTCTTT. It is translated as CASSLGGGVNTEAFF.

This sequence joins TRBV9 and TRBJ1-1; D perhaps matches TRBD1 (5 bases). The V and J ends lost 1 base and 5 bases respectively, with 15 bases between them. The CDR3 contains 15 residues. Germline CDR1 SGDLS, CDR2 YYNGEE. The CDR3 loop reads CASSVRDSVGTEAFF. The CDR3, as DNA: TGTGCCAGCAGCGTAAGGGACTCGGTGGGAACTGAAGCTTTCTTT.

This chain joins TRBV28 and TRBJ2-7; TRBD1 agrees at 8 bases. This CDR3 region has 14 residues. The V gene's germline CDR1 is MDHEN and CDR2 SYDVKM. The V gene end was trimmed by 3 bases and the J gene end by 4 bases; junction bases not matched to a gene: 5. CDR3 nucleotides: TGTGCCAGCAGTTTTGGACAGGGCTCTTACGAGCAGTACTTC. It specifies CASSFGQGSYEQYF.

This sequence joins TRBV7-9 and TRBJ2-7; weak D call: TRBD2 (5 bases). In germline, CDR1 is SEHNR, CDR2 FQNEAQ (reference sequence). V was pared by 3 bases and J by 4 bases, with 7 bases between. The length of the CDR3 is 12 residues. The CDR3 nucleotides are TGTGCCAGCAGCTTCCCGGGATACGAGCAGTACTTC. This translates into CASSFPGYEQYF.

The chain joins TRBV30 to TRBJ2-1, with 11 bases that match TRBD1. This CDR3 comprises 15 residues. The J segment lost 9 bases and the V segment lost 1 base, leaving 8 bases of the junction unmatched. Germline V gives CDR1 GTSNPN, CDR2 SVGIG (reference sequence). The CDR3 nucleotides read TGTGCCTGGAGTGAAGGGACAGGGGGAACGGGTGAGCAGTTCTTC. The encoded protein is CAWSEGTGGTGEQFF.

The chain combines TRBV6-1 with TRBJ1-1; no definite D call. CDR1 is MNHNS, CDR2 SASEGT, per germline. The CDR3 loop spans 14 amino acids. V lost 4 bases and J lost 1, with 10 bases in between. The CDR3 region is CASSVKGGNTEAFF. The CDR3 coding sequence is TGTGCCAGCAGTGTGAAGGGAGGGAACACTGAAGCTTTCTTT.

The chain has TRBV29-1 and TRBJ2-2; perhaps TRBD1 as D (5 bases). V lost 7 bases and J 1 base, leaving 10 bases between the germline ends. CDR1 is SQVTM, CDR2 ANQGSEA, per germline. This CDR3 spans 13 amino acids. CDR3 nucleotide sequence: TGCAGCGGAAAAGGACAGAACACCGGGGAGCTGTTTTTT. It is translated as CSGKGQNTGELFF.

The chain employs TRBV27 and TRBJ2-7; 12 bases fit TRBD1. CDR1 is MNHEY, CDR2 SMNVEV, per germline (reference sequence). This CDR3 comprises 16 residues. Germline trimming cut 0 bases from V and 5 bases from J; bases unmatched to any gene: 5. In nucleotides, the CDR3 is TGTGCCAGCAGTTTATCACGAGGGGACAGGGGGCACGAGCAGTACTTC. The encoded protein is CASSLSRGDRGHEQYF.

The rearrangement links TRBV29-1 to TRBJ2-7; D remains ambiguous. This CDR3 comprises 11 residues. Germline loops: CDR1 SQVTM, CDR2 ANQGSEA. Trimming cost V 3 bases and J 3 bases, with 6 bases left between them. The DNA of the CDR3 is TGCAGCGTTGACCGAGGCTACGAGCAGTACTTC. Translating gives CSVDRGYEQYF.

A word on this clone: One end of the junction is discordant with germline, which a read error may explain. The CDR3 nucleotides are TGTGCTAGCAGCTCCAGACAGGGAACGGAGACCCAGTACTTC. Its translation: CASSSRQGTETQYF. The genes are TRBV7-7 and TRBJ2-5, with 7 bases identical to TRBD1. Germline loops: CDR1 SSHAT, CDR2 FNYEAQ (reference sequence). This CDR3 has 14 amino acids.

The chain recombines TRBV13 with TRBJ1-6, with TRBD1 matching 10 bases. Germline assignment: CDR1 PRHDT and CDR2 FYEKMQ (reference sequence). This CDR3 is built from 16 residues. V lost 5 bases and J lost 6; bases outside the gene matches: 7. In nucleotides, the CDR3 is TGTGCCAGCAGCCCCCGACAGGGGGCGAGTAATTCACCCCTCCACTTT. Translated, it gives CASSPRQGASNSPLHF.

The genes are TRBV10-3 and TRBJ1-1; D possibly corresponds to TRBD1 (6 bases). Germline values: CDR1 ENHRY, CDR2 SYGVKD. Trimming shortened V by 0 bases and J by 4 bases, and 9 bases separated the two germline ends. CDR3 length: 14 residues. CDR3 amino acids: CAISESGALTEAFF. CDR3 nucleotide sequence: TGTGCCATCAGTGAGTCGGGGGCGCTCACTGAAGCTTTCTTT.

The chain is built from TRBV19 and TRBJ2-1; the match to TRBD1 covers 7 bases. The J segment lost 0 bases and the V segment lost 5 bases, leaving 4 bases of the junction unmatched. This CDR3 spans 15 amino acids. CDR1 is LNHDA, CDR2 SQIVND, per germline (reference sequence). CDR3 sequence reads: CASSRGQASYNEQFF. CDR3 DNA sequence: TGTGCCAGTAGTCGCGGACAGGCCTCCTACAATGAGCAGTTCTTC.

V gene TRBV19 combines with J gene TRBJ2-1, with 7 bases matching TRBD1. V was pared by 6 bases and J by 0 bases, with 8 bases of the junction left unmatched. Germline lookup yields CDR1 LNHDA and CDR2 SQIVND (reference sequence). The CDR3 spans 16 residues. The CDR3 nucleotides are TGTGCCAGTAGAGTCGACAGGGCTAGCTCCTACAATGAGCAGTTCTTC. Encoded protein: CASRVDRASSYNEQFF.

This chain's CDR3 is CASSQGAPGQGGYEQYF. The CDR3 DNA is TGTGCCAGCAGCCAAGGGGCTCCGGGACAGGGAGGCTACGAGCAGTACTTC. The chain joins TRBV14 to TRBJ2-7; 9 bases agree with TRBD1. V was clipped by 1 base and J by 3 bases; unmatched bases: 10. The CDR3 totals 17 residues. Germline V gene data show CDR1 as SGHDN and CDR2 as FVKESK.

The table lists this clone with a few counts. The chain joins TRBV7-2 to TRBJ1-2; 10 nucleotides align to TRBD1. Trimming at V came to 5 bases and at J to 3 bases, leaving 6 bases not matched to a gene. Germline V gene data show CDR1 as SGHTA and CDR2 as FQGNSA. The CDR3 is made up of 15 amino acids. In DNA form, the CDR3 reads TGTGCCAGCAGCCCTGGACAGGGGGGAGACTATGGCTACACCTTC. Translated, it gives CASSPGQGGDYGYTF.

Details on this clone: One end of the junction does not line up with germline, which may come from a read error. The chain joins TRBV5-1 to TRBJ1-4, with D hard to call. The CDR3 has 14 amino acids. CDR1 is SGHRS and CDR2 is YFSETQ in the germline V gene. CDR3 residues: CASSLFDSNEKLFF. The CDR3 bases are TGCGCCAGCAGCTTGTTTGATTCTAACGAAAAACTGTTTTTT.

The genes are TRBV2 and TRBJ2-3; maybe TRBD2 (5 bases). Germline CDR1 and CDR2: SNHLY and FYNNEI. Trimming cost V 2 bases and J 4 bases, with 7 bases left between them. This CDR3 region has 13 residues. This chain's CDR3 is CASSEMRADTQYF. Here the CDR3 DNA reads TGTGCCAGCAGTGAAATGAGGGCAGATACGCAGTATTTT.

CDR3 sequence: CSVAGGGAGELFF. The CDR3 nucleotides read TGCAGCGTTGCCGGCGGGGGGGCCGGGGAGCTGTTTTTT. This chain connects TRBV29-1 to TRBJ2-2, with 9 positions matching TRBD2. V lost 4 bases, J lost 6 bases, and 3 bases stayed unmatched. Germline V lookup: CDR1 SQVTM, CDR2 ANQGSEA. The CDR3 is 13 amino acids.